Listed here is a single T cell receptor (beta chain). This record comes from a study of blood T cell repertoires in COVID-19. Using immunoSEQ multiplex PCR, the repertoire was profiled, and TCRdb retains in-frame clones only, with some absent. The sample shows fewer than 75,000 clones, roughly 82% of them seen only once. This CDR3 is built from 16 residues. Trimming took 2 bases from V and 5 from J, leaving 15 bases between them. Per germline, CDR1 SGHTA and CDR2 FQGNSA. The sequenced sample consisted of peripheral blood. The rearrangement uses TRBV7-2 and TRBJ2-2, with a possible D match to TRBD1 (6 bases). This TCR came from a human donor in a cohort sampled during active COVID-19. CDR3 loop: CASSLRAGAETGELFF. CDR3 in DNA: TGTGCCAGCAGCTTACGTGCAGGGGCGGAAACCGGGGAGCTGTTTTTT. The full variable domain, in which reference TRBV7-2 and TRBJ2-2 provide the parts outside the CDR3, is GAGVSQSPSNKVTEKGKDVELRCDPISGHTALYWYRQSLGQGLEFLIYFQGNSAPDKSGLPSDRFSAERTGGSVSTLTIQRTQQEDSAVYLCASSLRAGAETGELFFGEGSRLTVL.